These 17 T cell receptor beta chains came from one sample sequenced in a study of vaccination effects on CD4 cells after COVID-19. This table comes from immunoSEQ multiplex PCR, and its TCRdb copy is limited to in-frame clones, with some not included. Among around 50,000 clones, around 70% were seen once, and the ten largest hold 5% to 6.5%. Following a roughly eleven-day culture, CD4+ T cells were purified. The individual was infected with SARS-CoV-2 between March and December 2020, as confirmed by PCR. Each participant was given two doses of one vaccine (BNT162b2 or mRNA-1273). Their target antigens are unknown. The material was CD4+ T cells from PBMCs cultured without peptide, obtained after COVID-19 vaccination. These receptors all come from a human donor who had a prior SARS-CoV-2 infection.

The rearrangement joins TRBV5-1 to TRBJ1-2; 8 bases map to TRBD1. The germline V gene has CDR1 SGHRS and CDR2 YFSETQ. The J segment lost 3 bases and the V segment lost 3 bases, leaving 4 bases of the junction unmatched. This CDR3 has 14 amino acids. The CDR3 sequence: CASSSGGQDYGYTF. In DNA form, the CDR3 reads TGCGCCAGCAGCTCCGGGGGACAGGACTATGGCTACACCTTC.

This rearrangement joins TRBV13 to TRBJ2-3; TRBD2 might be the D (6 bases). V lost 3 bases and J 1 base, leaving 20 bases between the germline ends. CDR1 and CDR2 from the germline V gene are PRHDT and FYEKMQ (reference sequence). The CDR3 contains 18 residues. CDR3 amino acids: CASSLGLFPGIGTDTQYF. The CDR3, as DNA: TGTGCCAGCAGCTTGGGACTCTTCCCTGGGATTGGCACAGATACGCAGTATTTT.

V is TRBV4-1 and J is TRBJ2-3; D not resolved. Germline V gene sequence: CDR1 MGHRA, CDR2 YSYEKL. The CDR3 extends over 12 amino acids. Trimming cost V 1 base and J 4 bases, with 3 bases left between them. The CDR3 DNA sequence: TGCGCCAGCAGCCAAGCAGCAGATACGCAGTATTTT. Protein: CASSQAADTQYF.

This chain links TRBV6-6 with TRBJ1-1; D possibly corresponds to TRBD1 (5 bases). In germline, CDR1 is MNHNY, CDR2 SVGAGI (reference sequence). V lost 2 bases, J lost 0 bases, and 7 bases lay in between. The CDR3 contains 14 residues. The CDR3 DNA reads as TGTGCCAGCAGTTACGAGGGGATGAACACTGAAGCTTTCTTT. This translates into CASSYEGMNTEAFF.

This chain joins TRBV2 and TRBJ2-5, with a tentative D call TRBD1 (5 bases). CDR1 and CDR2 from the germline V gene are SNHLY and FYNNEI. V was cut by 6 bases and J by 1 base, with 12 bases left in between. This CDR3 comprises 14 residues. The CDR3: CASRLTEFQETQYF. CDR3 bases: TGTGCCAGCAGGTTGACAGAATTCCAAGAGACCCAGTACTTC.

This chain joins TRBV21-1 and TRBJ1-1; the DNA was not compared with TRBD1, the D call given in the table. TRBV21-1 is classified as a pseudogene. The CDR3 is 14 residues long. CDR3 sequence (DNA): TGTGCCAGCAGCAGGGGCCAAAGGTGCACTGAAGCTTTCTTT. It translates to CASSRGQRCTEAFF.

The CDR3 loop reads CASSLSGYTDTQYF. CDR3 nucleotides: TGCGCCAGCAGCTTGAGCGGTTACACAGATACGCAGTATTTT. The chain recombines TRBV5-1 with TRBJ2-3, with D possibly being TRBD2 (5 bases). The CDR3 is 14 residues long. The V and J ends lost 1 base and 2 bases respectively, with 8 bases between them. Germline CDR1 is SGHRS and CDR2 is YFSETQ. The full variable domain, its missing parts supplied by reference TRBV5-1 and TRBJ2-3, is KAGVTQTPRYLIKTRGQQVTLSCSPISGHRSVSWYQQTPGQGLQFLFEYFSETQRNKGNFPGRFSGRQFSNSRSEMNVSTLELGDSALYLCASSLSGYTDTQYFGPGTRLTVL.

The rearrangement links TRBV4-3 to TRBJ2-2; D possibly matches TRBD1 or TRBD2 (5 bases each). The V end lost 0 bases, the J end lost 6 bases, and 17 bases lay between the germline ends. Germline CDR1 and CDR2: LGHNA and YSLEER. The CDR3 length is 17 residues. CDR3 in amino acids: CASSQEGSRALPGELFF. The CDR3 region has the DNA TGCGCCAGCAGCCAAGAAGGGAGCAGGGCCCTTCCCGGGGAGCTGTTTTTT.

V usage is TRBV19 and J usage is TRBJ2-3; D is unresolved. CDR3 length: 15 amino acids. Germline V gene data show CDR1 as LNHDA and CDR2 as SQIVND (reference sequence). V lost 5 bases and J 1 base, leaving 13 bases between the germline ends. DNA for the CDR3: TGTGCCAGTAGTTTCACCGGACCTCGCACAGATACGCAGTATTTT. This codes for CASSFTGPRTDTQYF. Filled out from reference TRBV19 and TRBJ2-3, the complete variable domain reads DGGITQSPKYLFRKEGQNVTLSCEQNLNHDAMYWYRQDPGQGLRLIYYSQIVNDFQKGDIAEGYSVSREKKESFPLTVTSAQKNPTAFYLCASSFTGPRTDTQYFGPGTRLTVL.

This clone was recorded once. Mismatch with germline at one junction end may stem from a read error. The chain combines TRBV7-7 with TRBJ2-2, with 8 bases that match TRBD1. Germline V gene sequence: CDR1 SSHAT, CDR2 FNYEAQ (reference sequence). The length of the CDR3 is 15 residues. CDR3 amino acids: CASSSDRANTGELFF. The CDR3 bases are TGTGCTAGCAGCTCGGACAGGGCGAACACCGGGGAGCTGTTTTTT.

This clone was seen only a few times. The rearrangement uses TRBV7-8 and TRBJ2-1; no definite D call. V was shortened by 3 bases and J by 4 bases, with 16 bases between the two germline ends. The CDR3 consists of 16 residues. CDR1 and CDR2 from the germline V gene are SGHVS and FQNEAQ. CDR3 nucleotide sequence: TGTGCCAGCAGCTTTTTGTTCCCCTCCGATTACAATGAGCAGTTCTTC. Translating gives CASSFLFPSDYNEQFF. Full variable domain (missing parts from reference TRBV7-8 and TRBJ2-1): GAGVSQSPRYKVAKRGQDVALRCDPISGHVSLFWYQQALGQGPEFLTYFQNEAQLDKSGLPSDRFFAERPEGSVSTLKIQRTQQEDSAVYLCASSFLFPSDYNEQFFGPGTRLTVL.

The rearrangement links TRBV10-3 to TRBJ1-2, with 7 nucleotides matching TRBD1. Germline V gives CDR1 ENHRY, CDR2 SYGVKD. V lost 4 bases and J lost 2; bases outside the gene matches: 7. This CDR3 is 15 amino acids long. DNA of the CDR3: TGTGCCATCAGTGGGAGGAACAGGGGAAACTATGGCTACACCTTC. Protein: CAISGRNRGNYGYTF.

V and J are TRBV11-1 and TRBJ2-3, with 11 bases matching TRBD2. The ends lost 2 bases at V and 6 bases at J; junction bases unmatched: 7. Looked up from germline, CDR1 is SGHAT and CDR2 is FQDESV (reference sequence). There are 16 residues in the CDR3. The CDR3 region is CASSLLTSGTGDTQYF. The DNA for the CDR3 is TGTGCCAGCAGCTTATTGACTAGCGGGACGGGTGATACGCAGTATTTT.

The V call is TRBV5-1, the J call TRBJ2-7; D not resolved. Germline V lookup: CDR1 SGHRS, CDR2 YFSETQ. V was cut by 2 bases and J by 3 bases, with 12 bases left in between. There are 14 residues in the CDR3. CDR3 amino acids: CASSFTSAGYEQYF. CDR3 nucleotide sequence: TGCGCCAGCAGCTTTACCTCCGCCGGCTACGAGCAGTACTTC.

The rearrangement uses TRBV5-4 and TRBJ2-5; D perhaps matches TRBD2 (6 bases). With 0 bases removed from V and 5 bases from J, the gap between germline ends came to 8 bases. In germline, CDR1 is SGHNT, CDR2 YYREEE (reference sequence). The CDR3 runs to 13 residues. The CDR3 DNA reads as TGTGCCAGCAGCTTGGGCGGGGCGGAGACCCAGTACTTC. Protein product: CASSLGGAETQYF.

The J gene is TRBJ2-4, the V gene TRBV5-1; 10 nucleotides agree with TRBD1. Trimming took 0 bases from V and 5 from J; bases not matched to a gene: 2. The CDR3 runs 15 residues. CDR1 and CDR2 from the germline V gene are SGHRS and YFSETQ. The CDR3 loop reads CASSLDGTGENIQYF. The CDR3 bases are TGCGCCAGCAGCTTGGATGGGACAGGGGAAAACATTCAGTACTTC.

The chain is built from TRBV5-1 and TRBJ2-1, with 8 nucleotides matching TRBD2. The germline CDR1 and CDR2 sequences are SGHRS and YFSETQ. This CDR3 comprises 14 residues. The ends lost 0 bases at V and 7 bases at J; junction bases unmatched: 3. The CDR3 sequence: CASSLGLAGNEQFF. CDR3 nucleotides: TGCGCCAGCAGCTTGGGGCTAGCGGGTAATGAGCAGTTCTTC.